Listed below are T cell receptor beta chains from one sample, sequenced in a study of molecular identifiers for immune sequencing clone quantification. One entry per CDR3 protein results from TCRdb running MiXCR on the PCR reads. This table has about 40,000 distinct CDR3 sequences, about a quarter appearing once. Source material: naive CD8+ T cells from blood, with Jurkat cell RNA spiked in. These TCRs come from a human donor in good health. Some libraries in this study had Jurkat cell RNA spiked in. Each CDR3 is given with its conserved first and last residue. A D gene is named only where the DNA matches it firmly. Clone size is shown for a subset of rows, as once, few, many or a class of expanded clone.

>-|TRBV11-2|TRBD2|TRBJ2-5
CASSMGSFGGAVETQYF
TGTGCCAGCAGCATGGGGAGTTTCGGGGGGGCCGTTGAGACCCAGTACTTC
>many|TRBV15|TRBD1|TRBJ1-1
CATSIQGPTEAFF
TGTGCCACCAGCATACAGGGGCCCACTGAAGCTTTCTTT
>-|TRBV27|-|TRBJ2-3
CASSLRLHTDTQYF
TGTGCCAGCAGTTTACGGTTACACACAGATACGCAGTATTTT
>many|TRBV19|-|TRBJ2-4
CASSPTSFWGDPKNIQYF
TGTGCCAGTAGTCCTACCTCCTTTTGGGGAGATCCCAAAAACATTCAGTACTTC
>few|TRBV20-1|TRBD1|TRBJ2-5
CSARLDRDIETQYF
TGCAGTGCTAGGTTGGACAGGGATATTGAGACCCAGTACTTC
>many|TRBV4-2|-|TRBJ2-3
CASSQEGFAATDTQYF
TGTGCCAGCAGCCAAGAAGGTTTTGCGGCTACAGATACGCAGTATTTT
>many|TRBV27|TRBD2|TRBJ2-7
CASSLSGLSTYEQYF
TGTGCCAGCAGTTTATCGGGACTATCAACCTACGAGCAGTACTTC
>few|TRBV29-1|TRBD1|TRBJ2-2
CSVATLRDRATGELFF
TGCAGCGTAGCAACTCTCCGGGACAGAGCCACCGGGGAGCTGTTTTTT
>-|TRBV3-1|-|TRBJ2-5
CAGSTWTDQKTQYF
TGTGCCGGCAGCACGTGGACAGACCAAAAGACCCAGTACTTC
>many|TRBV19|TRBD1|TRBJ1-1
CASTYSPTRQGTEAFF
TGTGCCAGTACCTATTCTCCGACGCGACAGGGAACTGAAGCTTTCTTT
>-|TRBV14|-|TRBJ2-5
CASSPEHRSQETQYF
TGTGCCAGCAGCCCCGAGCACAGGAGTCAAGAGACCCAGTACTTC
>many|TRBV28|-|TRBJ2-6
CASRATVRSSGANVLTF
TGTGCCAGCAGGGCGACAGTCAGGAGCTCTGGGGCCAACGTCCTGACTTTC
>many|TRBV4-1|-|TRBJ2-1
CASSQESRFSYNEQFF
TGCGCCAGCAGCCAAGAGTCAAGGTTCTCCTACAATGAGCAGTTCTTC
>-|TRBV5-4|TRBD1|TRBJ2-2
CASSGPGQGTGELFF
TGTGCCAGCAGCGGACCGGGACAGGGAACCGGGGAGCTGTTTTTT
>-|TRBV29-1|-|TRBJ2-1
CSVIRPASLPEQFF
TGCAGCGTTATCCGCCCGGCAAGCCTTCCCGAGCAGTTCTTC
>-|TRBV20-1|TRBD2|TRBJ2-7
CSARDPTSGTYEQYF
TGCAGTGCTAGAGATCCCACTAGCGGCACCTACGAGCAGTACTTC